Sequencing of this T cell receptor beta chain was carried out in a study of Graves' ophthalmopathy and Graves' hyperthyroidism. From germline, CDR1 is MDHEN and CDR2 SYDVKM. Trimming took 5 bases from V and 5 from J, leaving 15 bases between them. This CDR3 contains 14 residues. The study excluded patients with other autoimmune diseases, uncontrolled infections, pregnancy or lactation. Amplified TCR beta CDR3 regions were obtained using RNA transcripts as template. First-round RT-PCR with HTBI primers preceded a second-round multiplex PCR. TCRdb redid the calling of the multiplex PCR reads with MiXCR, one entry per CDR3 protein. Counted here are 150,000 to 200,000 distinct CDR3 sequences, 39% occurring once; the ten biggest clones make up around 8.9%.

J is TRBJ1-1 and V is TRBV28; D is possibly TRBD1 (6 bases). Material: peripheral blood. The sequence was collected from a man younger than 40 with Graves' ophthalmopathy. The CDR3 sequence: CASSPPQQGTEAFF. The CDR3 region has the DNA TGTGCCAGCAGTCCGCCCCAACAGGGTACTGAAGCTTTCTTT.